Shown below are 15 T cell receptor beta chains from a single sample sequenced in a study of cytomegalovirus exposure and HLA in healthy donors (dated 2017 in TCRdb). Library method: the immunoSEQ multiplex PCR assay. TCRdb took over this immuneACCESS table, retaining in-frame rearrangements with V and J assigned. Such tables are incomplete; in checked studies, under half of the missing clones stem from an unresolved V gene, and the remainder is unexplained. This sample lists roughly 200,000 clones; 80% to 90% were detected once. Of the sample, less than 1.5% falls within the top ten clones. Sequencing input: PBMCs. The receptor set was obtained from a woman aged 25 to 39 in good health and CMV-seronegative.

The chain has TRBV23-1 and TRBJ1-1; TRBD1 agrees at 11 bases. Being an ORF, TRBV23-1 has a function that is uncertain. V trimming: 0 bases; J trimming: 5 bases; junction bases outside the gene matches: 11. This CDR3 contains 18 residues. The DNA for the CDR3 is TGCGCCAGCAGTCAATCCTATCGGGACAGGGGGGACTGGACTGAAGCTTTCTTT. Translation: CASSQSYRDRGDWTEAFF.

The J gene is TRBJ2-7, the V gene TRBV7-6; possibly TRBD1 for D (6 bases). Trimming removed 5 bases from V and 3 bases from J, with 14 bases in between. Germline assignment: CDR1 SGHVS and CDR2 FNYEAQ. The CDR3 runs 14 residues. CDR3 in amino acids: CASSPQDRFYEQYF. The CDR3 coding sequence is TGTGCCAGCAGCCCCCAGGACAGATTCTACGAGCAGTACTTC.

The V call is TRBV5-1, the J call TRBJ1-5; 7 positions match TRBD1. This CDR3 has 15 residues. The germline V gene encodes CDR1 SGHRS and CDR2 YFSETQ. J gave up 7 bases and V 0 bases, and 7 bases lay outside the gene matches. The CDR3 coding sequence is TGCGCCAGCAGCTTGGGCCCGCAGGGGGAACAGCCCCAGCATTTT. Its translation is CASSLGPQGEQPQHF.

The V call is TRBV29-1, the J call TRBJ1-5; 8 bases are shared with TRBD1. CDR3 length: 12 residues. Germline V gene sequence: CDR1 SQVTM, CDR2 ANQGSEA. V dropped 4 bases and J dropped 11; count of bases not matched to a gene: 7. The CDR3 DNA follows: TGCAGCGTTGCGACAGGGGTCCTGACCCAGCATTTT. Translating it yields CSVATGVLTQHF.

The chain is built from TRBV19 and TRBJ1-6; D possibly corresponds to TRBD1 (6 bases). Germline CDR1 and CDR2: LNHDA and SQIVND (reference sequence). V gave up 3 bases and J gave up 5 bases, with 8 bases separating them. This CDR3 spans 14 amino acids. CDR3 region: CASSIYRDNSPLHF. As DNA, the CDR3 is TGTGCCAGTAGTATCTACAGGGATAATTCACCCCTCCACTTT.

The chain employs TRBV5-1 and TRBJ2-3, with a weak D call TRBD1 (5 bases). Deletions cut 0 bases from V and 6 bases from J, with 11 bases between. The CDR3 contains 14 residues. Germline CDR1 SGHRS, CDR2 YFSETQ. The chain's CDR3 is CASSLGQGVDTQYF. For the CDR3, the DNA is TGCGCCAGCAGCTTGGGGCAGGGTGTTGATACGCAGTATTTT.

The J gene is TRBJ1-1, the V gene TRBV2; 7 bases fit TRBD1. The CDR3 consists of 14 residues. Per germline, CDR1 SNHLY and CDR2 FYNNEI. V gave up 6 bases and J gave up 8 bases; unmatched junction bases: 12. This chain's CDR3 is CASSPDRALREAFF. As DNA, the CDR3 is TGTGCCAGCAGCCCAGACAGGGCCCTTAGGGAAGCTTTCTTT.

The chain carries TRBV7-3 and TRBJ2-3; the D gene is possibly TRBD1 (5 bases). The CDR3 runs to 13 residues. The germline V gene encodes CDR1 SGHTA and CDR2 FQGTGA. V was cut by 5 bases and J by 5 bases, with 11 bases left in between. This CDR3 reads CASSPQTGDTQYF. Here the CDR3 DNA reads TGTGCCAGCAGCCCTCAAACAGGAGATACGCAGTATTTT. The whole variable domain, remainder taken from reference TRBV7-3 and TRBJ2-3, is GAGVSQTPSNKVTEKGKYVELRCDPISGHTALYWYRQSLGQGPEFLIYFQGTGAADDSGLPNDRFFAVRPEGSVSTLKIQRTERGDSAVYLCASSPQTGDTQYFGPGTRLTVL.

The chain joins TRBV30 to TRBJ1-4; no firm D call. V lost 1 base to trimming and J lost 7 bases, with 10 bases between them. Germline values: CDR1 GTSNPN, CDR2 SVGIG (reference sequence). The CDR3 sequence is 13 residues long. The CDR3 region is CAWSGGSGEKLFF. In DNA form, the CDR3 reads TGTGCCTGGAGTGGCGGGTCTGGTGAAAAACTGTTTTTT.

This chain connects TRBV30 to TRBJ2-7; D call uncertain. Germline-derived CDR1 and CDR2 are GTSNPN and SVGIG (reference sequence). Trimming removed 0 bases at V and 1 base at J, with 4 bases between. This CDR3 is 12 amino acids long. The CDR3 loop reads CAWSVLSYEQYF. CDR3 nucleotide sequence: TGTGCCTGGAGTGTCCTGTCCTACGAGCAGTACTTC.

V and J are TRBV29-1 and TRBJ1-3, with a weak D call TRBD1 (5 bases). This CDR3 is 14 amino acids long. Trimming left V 7 bases short and J 0 bases short, with 13 bases between. Germline V gene lookup returns CDR1 SQVTM and CDR2 ANQGSEA. DNA for the CDR3: TGCAGCGCGTTAGGGGTAAACTCTGGAAACACCATATATTTT. It codes for CSALGVNSGNTIYF.

The chain joins TRBV5-6 to TRBJ1-4; 8 nucleotides align to TRBD1. The J segment lost 8 bases and the V segment lost 6 bases, leaving 12 bases of the junction unmatched. Per the germline V gene, CDR1 is SGHDT and CDR2 is YYEEEE. This CDR3 contains 15 residues. CDR3 residues: CASTLLTGEREKLFF. For the CDR3, the DNA is TGTGCCAGCACCCTATTGACAGGGGAGCGGGAAAAACTGTTTTTT.

The chain carries TRBV6-5 and TRBJ1-5, with 8 bases lining up with TRBD1. The CDR3 contains 14 residues. Per germline, CDR1 MNHEY and CDR2 SVGAGI. V dropped 8 bases and J dropped 6; count of bases not matched to a gene: 9. DNA for the CDR3: TGTGCCAGCTCCTCGGACAGGGCGGGTCAGCCCCAGCATTTT. This sequence encodes CASSSDRAGQPQHF.

The rearrangement joins TRBV4-2 to TRBJ2-4, with D possibly matching TRBD2 (6 bases). The V gene's germline CDR1 is LGHNA and CDR2 YNFKEQ. Trimming removed 0 bases from V and 6 bases from J, with 15 bases in between. The CDR3 is made up of 16 amino acids. The CDR3: CASSQEGGASRNIQYF. CDR3 bases: TGTGCCAGCAGCCAAGAAGGCGGGGCCTCCCGAAACATTCAGTACTTC.

This clone showed up just once. Other DNA sequences within the sample encode an identical CDR3. The chain has TRBV2 and TRBJ2-2, with D possibly being TRBD2 (6 bases). CDR3 length: 14 residues. CDR1 SNHLY and CDR2 FYNNEI come from the germline V gene. V shed 7 bases and J shed 1 base, with 10 bases lying between them. The CDR3 here is CASTRDWNTGELFF. The CDR3 DNA sequence: TGTGCCAGCACCCGGGACTGGAACACCGGGGAGCTGTTTTTT.